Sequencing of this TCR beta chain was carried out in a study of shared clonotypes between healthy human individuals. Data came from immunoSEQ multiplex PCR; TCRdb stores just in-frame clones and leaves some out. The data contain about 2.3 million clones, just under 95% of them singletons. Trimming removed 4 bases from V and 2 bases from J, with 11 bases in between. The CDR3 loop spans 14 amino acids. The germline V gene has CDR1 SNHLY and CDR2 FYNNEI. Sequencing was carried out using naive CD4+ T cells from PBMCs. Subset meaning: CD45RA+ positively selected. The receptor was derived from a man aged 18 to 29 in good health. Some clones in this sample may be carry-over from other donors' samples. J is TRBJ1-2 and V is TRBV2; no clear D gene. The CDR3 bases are TGTGCCAGCAGTGGAAGGACCCGGAACTATGGCTACACCTTC. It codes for CASSGRTRNYGYTF.